These T cell receptor beta chains were read from a single sample in a study of blood T cell repertoires in COVID-19. Repertoires were generated with immunoSEQ multiplex PCR, while TCRdb's copy carries only in-frame clones and drops some. This repertoire shows around 240,000 clones, more than 65% found once; its top ten account for roughly 1.4%. The sample comprised peripheral blood. Every receptor here comes from a woman aged 40-49 years who had recovered from COVID-19. Both conserved end residues are part of each CDR3. D genes are given only for firm matches. Clone size is given for some rows only: seen once, a few or many times, or a class if the clone is expanded.

V gene,CDR3 length,J gene,D gene,clone size,CDR3 DNA,CDR3 protein
TRBV9,15,TRBJ2-1,TRBD2,.,TGTGCCAGCAGCGCCAATAGCGGGGTCGACAATGAGCAGTTCTTC,CASSANSGVDNEQFF
TRBV19,14,TRBJ1-6,TRBD1,.,TGTGCCAGTAACAGGGGCAATATGAATTCACCCCTCCACTTT,CASNRGNMNSPLHF
TRBV3-1/TRBV3-2,15,TRBJ1-1,.,once,TGTGCCAGCAGCCAATGGGACGGGAGTGCGACTGAAGCTTTCTTT,CASSQWDGSATEAFF
TRBV6-1,14,TRBJ1-3,.,.,TGTGCCAGCAGTGAGCAGGGGTCAGGAAACACCATATATTTT,CASSEQGSGNTIYF
TRBV12-3/TRBV12-4,12,TRBJ2-5,TRBD1,.,TGTGCCAGCAGCTGGGACAGGGAGACCCAGTACTTC,CASSWDRETQYF
TRBV6-2/TRBV6-3,13,TRBJ1-2,.,.,TGTGCCAGCAGTTCGGGACTCATCTATGGCTACACCTTC,CASSSGLIYGYTF
TRBV27,14,TRBJ1-2,TRBD1,.,TGTGCCAGCAGTAGGTCAGGGGGCGACTATGGCTACACCTTC,CASSRSGGDYGYTF
TRBV7-6,15,TRBJ1-1,.,.,TGTGCCAGCAGTTTTCTCCCAGGACAAACCACTGAAGCTTTCTTT,CASSFLPGQTTEAFF
TRBV2,15,TRBJ2-5,TRBD1,.,TGTGCCAGCAGGGGAGTTCGGACAGGGCAAGAGACCCAGTACTTC,CASRGVRTGQETQYF
TRBV7-2,17,TRBJ2-3,TRBD2,.,TGTGCCAGCAGCTTAGTGGGGCTAGCGGGGGGGAGAGATACGCAGTATTTT,CASSLVGLAGGRDTQYF
TRBV19,17,TRBJ2-2,TRBD1,.,TGTGCCAGTAGTATGCCTGTGGAGACAGGGTTACGGGGGGAGCTGTTTTTT,CASSMPVETGLRGELFF
TRBV7-9,16,TRBJ2-3,TRBD2,.,TGTGCCAGCAGCCCGATGGGAGGGTTTAGCACAGATACGCAGTATTTT,CASSPMGGFSTDTQYF
TRBV7-9,15,TRBJ1-4,TRBD1,.,TGTGCCAGCAGCACCGGACAGGGGGCCGGTGAAAAACTGTTTTTT,CASSTGQGAGEKLFF
TRBV6-5,13,TRBJ2-7,TRBD2,.,TGTGCCAGCACCTCGGGGGGGGGCTACGAGCAGTACTTC,CASTSGGGYEQYF
TRBV11-2,15,TRBJ2-7,.,few,TGTGCCAGCAGCTTAGGGGTCGGGGGGCAGTACGAGCAGTACTTC,CASSLGVGGQYEQYF
TRBV5-6,15,TRBJ1-2,.,few,TGTGCCAGCGGAAGCGGGCCCAGGGAGGTGAGAGGCTACACCTTC,CASGSGPREVRGYTF
TRBV7-8,13,TRBJ2-7,TRBD2,.,TGTGCCAGCAGCTTATTGACTAGCGGCGAGCAGTACTTC,CASSLLTSGEQYF
TRBV7-9,15,TRBJ1-2,TRBD1,.,TGTGCCAGCAGCTTGGGCCTGGACACAGGGGTCGGCTACACCTTC,CASSLGLDTGVGYTF
TRBV2,15,TRBJ2-3,TRBD1,.,TGTGCCACTGCCCTCGGGACAGGGTACACAGATACGCAGTATTTT,CATALGTGYTDTQYF
TRBV5-1,14,TRBJ2-2,.,once,TGCGCCAGCAGCTTGGGCCAGGATACCGGGGAGCTGTTTTTT,CASSLGQDTGELFF
TRBV12-5,14,TRBJ1-1,.,.,TGTGCTAGTGGTTTGGTCCCCTCGGTCACTGAAGCTTTCTTT,CASGLVPSVTEAFF
TRBV2,15,TRBJ2-3,.,.,TGTGCCAGCAGTTCCCTACTAGAGTACACAGATACGCAGTATTTT,CASSSLLEYTDTQYF
TRBV4-3,14,TRBJ2-3,.,.,TGCGCCAGCAGCCAAGATGAGGGAACAGATACGCAGTATTTT,CASSQDEGTDTQYF
TRBV11-1,15,TRBJ2-1,TRBD1,.,TGTGCCAGCAGCTCCCGGGACAGGGCCTACAATGAGCAGTTCTTC,CASSSRDRAYNEQFF
TRBV19,13,TRBJ2-7,TRBD2,.,TGTGCCAGTAAGGCTAGCGGGGTTGACGAGCAGTACTTC,CASKASGVDEQYF
TRBV7-2,13,TRBJ1-2,.,.,TGTGCCAGCAGCTTAGCCGGACAGAGCGGCTACACCTTC,CASSLAGQSGYTF
TRBV29-1,13,TRBJ2-5,.,.,TGCAGTTCGGCCCGAGGGAACCAAGAGACCCAGTACTTC,CSSARGNQETQYF
TRBV4-2,16,TRBJ2-5,TRBD2,.,TGTGCCAGCAGCCAAGGGAGCGGGGGGGCTCAAGAGACCCAGTACTTC,CASSQGSGGAQETQYF
TRBV18,16,TRBJ2-2,.,.,TGTGCCAGCTCACCGGCCTCGGGGACGAACACCGGGGAGCTGTTTTTT,CASSPASGTNTGELFF
TRBV5-1,14,TRBJ1-2,TRBD1,.,TGCGCCAGCAACCCTGACAGGGAACTTTATGGCTACACCTTC,CASNPDRELYGYTF
TRBV2,14,TRBJ1-1,.,.,TGTGCCAGCAGTGTCCGACAGTTGAACACTGAAGCTTTCTTT,CASSVRQLNTEAFF
TRBV11-3,13,TRBJ1-6,TRBD1,few,TGTGCCAGCACCCTGACAGGGGGTTCACCCCTCCACTTT,CASTLTGGSPLHF
TRBV23-1,19,TRBJ2-6,TRBD1,.,TGCGCCAGCAGTCAATCTGCGGGACAGGGTTCCGCTGGGGCCAACGTCCTGACTTTC,CASSQSAGQGSAGANVLTF
TRBV4-3,16,TRBJ1-4,TRBD1,.,TGCGCCAGCAGCCAAGAGTGGCGACAGGGGCTTGGGGAACTGTTTTTT,CASSQEWRQGLGELFF
TRBV5-8,15,TRBJ2-5,TRBD1,.,TGTGCCAGCAGCCCTGGGACAGACACACAAGAGACCCAGTACTTC,CASSPGTDTQETQYF
TRBV3-1/TRBV3-2,13,TRBJ1-2,TRBD1,.,TGTGCCAGCAGCCAAATTACAGGGGGGGGCTACACCTTC,CASSQITGGGYTF
TRBV5-6,15,TRBJ1-4,.,once,TGTGCCAGCACCGGAGCTCCCCTTACCAATGAAAAACTGTTTTTT,CASTGAPLTNEKLFF
TRBV5-4,15,TRBJ2-7,TRBD1,.,TGTGCCAGCAGCCCTGACAGGGGTTTGGCCTACGAGCAGTACTTC,CASSPDRGLAYEQYF
TRBV2,16,TRBJ2-1,TRBD2,once,TGTGCCAGCAGTGAAGCGCTAGCGGGGGGGTACAATGAGCAGTTCTTC,CASSEALAGGYNEQFF
TRBV4-1,14,TRBJ2-7,.,.,TGCGCCAGCAGCCAAGAGTACAGGGCCTACGAGCAGTACTTC,CASSQEYRAYEQYF
TRBV12-3/TRBV12-4,13,TRBJ1-3,.,few,TGTGCCAGCAGTTTAGTGGTAGGACAGAAGATATATTTT,CASSLVVGQKIYF
TRBV3-1/TRBV3-2,16,TRBJ1-4,TRBD1,.,TGTGCCAGCAGCCAAGATCGGACAGGGTATAATGAAAAACTGTTTTTT,CASSQDRTGYNEKLFF
TRBV9,17,TRBJ2-2,TRBD2,.,TGTGCCAGCAGCGTAGATTACCCGGGGGGGCGGACCGGGGAGCTGTTTTTT,CASSVDYPGGRTGELFF
TRBV5-1,12,TRBJ2-1,.,.,TGCGCCAGCAGCTTGGTCGGGGATGAGCAGTTCTTC,CASSLVGDEQFF
TRBV29-1,13,TRBJ2-5,.,.,TGCAGCGTTGTCGACCAGTTAGCTGAGACCCAGTACTTC,CSVVDQLAETQYF
TRBV12-1,16,TRBJ1-6,.,.,TGTGCCAGCAGCTCGACTGCGGGGGAGGGGATTTCAGGCCTCCACTTT,CASSSTAGEGISGLHF
TRBV25-1,16,TRBJ1-2,TRBD1,.,TGTGCCAGCAGTGCTGGGGGGACAGGGGGCGCGTATGGCTACACCTTC,CASSAGGTGGAYGYTF
TRBV3-1/TRBV3-2,16,TRBJ2-5,TRBD1,.,TGTGCCAGCAGCCAAGAAGGACAGGGGGCGAGGGAGACCCAGTACTTC,CASSQEGQGARETQYF
TRBV2,13,TRBJ2-3,TRBD1,.,TGTGCCAGCAACGGACAGGGTACAGATACGCAGTATTTT,CASNGQGTDTQYF
TRBV5-8,14,TRBJ2-7,.,.,TGTGCCAGCAGCTTGGGGGTTTCTAGTAACGAGCAGTACTTC,CASSLGVSSNEQYF
TRBV2,14,TRBJ2-3,.,.,TGTGCCAGCAGTGTGGAGGGCGGGACAGATACGCAGTATTTT,CASSVEGGTDTQYF
TRBV7-3,14,TRBJ1-1,TRBD1,.,TGTGCCAGCAGAGATGGAGGGGGCTCGGCTGAAGCTTTCTTT,CASRDGGGSAEAFF
TRBV6-5,13,TRBJ2-7,.,.,TGTGCCAGCAGCTCGGACAAGTACTACGAGCAGTACTTC,CASSSDKYYEQYF